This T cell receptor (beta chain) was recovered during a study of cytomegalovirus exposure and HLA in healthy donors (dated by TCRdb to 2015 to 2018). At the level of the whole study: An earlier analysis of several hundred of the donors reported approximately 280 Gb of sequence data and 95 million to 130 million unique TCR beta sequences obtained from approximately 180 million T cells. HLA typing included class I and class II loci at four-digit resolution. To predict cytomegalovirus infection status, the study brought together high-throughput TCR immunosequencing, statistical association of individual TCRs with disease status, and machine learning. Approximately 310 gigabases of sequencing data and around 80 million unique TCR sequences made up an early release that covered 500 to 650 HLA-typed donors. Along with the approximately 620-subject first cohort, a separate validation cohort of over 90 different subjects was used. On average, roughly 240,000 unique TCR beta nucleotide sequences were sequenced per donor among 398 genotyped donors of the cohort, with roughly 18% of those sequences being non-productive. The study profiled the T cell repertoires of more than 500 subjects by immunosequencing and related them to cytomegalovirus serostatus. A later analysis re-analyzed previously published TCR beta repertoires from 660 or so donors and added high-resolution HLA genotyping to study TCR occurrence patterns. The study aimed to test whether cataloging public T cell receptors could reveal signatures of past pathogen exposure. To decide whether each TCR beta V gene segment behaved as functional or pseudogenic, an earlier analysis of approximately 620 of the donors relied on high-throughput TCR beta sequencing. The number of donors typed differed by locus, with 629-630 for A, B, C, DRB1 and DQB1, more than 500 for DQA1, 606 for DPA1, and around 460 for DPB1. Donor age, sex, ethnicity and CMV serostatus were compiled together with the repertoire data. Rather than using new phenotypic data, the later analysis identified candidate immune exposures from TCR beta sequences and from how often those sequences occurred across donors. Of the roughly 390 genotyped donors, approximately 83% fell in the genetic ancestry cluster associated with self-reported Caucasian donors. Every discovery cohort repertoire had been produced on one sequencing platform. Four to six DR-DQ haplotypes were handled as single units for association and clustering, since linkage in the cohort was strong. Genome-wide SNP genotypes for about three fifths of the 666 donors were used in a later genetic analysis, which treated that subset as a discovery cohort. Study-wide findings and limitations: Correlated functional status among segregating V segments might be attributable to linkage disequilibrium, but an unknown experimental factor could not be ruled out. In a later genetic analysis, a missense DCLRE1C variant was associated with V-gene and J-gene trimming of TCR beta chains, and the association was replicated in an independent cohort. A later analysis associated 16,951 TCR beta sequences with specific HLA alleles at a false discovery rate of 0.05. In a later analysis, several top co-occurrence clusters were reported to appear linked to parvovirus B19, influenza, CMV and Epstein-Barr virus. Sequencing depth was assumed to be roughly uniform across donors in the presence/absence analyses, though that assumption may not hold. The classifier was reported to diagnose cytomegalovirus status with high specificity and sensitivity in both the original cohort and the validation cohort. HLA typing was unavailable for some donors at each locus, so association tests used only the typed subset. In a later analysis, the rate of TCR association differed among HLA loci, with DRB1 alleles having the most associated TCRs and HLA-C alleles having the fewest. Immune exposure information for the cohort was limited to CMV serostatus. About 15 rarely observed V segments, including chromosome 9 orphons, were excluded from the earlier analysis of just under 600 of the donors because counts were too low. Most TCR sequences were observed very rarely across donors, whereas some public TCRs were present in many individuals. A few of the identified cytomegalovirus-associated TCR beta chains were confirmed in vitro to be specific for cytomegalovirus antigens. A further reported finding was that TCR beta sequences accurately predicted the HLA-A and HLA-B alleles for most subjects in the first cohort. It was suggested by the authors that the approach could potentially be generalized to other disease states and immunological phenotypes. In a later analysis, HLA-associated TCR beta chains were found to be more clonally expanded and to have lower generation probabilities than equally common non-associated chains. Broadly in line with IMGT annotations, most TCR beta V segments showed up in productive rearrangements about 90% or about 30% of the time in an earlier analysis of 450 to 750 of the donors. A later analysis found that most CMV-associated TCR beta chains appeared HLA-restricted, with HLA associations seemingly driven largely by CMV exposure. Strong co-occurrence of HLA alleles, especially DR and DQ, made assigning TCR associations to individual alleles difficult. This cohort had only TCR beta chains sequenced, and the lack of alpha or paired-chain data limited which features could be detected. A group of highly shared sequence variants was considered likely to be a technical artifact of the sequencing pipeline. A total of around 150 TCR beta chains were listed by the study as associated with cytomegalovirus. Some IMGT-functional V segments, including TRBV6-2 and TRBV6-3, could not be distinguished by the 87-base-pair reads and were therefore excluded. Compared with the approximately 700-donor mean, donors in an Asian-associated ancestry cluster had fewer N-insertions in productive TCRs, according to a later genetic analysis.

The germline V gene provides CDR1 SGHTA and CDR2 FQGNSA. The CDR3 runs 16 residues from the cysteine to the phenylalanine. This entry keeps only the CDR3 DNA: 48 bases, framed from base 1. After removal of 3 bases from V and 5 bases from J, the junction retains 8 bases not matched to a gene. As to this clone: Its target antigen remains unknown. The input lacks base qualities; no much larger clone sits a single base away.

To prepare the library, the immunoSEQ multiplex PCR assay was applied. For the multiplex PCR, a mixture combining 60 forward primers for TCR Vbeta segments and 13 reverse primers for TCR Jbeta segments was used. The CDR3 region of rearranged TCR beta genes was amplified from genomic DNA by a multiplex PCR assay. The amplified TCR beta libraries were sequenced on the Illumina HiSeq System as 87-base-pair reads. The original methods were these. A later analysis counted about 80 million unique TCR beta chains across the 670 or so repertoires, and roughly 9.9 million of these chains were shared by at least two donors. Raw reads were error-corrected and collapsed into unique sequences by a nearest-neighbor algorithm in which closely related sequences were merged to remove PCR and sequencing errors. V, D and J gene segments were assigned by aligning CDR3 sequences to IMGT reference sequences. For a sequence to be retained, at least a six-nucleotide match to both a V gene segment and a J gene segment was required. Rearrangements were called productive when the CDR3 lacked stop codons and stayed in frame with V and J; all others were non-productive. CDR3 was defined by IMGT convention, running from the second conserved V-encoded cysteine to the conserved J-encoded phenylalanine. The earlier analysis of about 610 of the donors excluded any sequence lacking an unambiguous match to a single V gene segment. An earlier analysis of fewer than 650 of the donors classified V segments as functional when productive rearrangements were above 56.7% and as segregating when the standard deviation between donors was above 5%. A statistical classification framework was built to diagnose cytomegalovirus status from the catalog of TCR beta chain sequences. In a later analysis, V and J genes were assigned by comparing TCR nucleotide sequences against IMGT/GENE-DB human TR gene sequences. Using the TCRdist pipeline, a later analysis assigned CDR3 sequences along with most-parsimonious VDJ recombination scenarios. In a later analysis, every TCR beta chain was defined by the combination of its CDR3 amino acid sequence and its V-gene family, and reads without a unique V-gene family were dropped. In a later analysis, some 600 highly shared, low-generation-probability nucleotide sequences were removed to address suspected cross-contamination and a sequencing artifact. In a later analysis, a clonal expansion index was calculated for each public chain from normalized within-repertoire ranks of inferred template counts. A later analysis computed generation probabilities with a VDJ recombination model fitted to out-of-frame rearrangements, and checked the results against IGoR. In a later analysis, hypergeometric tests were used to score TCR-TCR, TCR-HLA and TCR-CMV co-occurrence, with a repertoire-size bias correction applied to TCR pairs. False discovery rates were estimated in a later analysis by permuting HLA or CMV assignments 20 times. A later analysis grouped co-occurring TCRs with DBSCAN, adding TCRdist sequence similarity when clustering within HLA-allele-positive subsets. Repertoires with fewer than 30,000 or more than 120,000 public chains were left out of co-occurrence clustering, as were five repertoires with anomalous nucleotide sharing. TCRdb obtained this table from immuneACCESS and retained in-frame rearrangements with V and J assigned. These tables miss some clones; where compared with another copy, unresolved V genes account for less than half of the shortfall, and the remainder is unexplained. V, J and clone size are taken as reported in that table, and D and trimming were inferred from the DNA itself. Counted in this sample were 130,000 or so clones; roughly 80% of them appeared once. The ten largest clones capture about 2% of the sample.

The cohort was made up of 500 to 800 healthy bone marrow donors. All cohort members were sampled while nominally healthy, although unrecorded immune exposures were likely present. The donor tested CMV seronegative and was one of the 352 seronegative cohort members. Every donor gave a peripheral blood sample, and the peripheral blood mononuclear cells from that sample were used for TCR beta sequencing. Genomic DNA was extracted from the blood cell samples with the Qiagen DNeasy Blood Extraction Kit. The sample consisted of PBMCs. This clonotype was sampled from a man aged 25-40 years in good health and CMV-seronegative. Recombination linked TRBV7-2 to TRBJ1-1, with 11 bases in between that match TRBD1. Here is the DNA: TGTGCCAGCAGCTTCCGGGACAGGGGGTTTTGGACTGAAGCTTTCTTT. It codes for CASSFRDRGFWTEAFF.